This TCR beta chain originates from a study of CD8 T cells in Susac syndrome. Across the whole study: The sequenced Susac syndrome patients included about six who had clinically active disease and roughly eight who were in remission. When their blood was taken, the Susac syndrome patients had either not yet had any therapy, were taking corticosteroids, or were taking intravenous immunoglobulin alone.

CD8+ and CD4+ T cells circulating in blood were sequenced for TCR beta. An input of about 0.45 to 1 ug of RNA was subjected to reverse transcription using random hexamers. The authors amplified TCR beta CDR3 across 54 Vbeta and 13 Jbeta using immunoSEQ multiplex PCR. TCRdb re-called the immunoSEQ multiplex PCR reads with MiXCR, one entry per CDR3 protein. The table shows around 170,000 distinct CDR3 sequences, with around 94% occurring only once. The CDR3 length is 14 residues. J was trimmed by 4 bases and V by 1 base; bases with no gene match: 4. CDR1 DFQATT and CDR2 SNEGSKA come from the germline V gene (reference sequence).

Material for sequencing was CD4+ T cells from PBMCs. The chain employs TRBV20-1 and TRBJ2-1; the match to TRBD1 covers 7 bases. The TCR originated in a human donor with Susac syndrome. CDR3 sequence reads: CSARGAGGYNEQFF. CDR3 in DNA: TGCAGTGCTAGAGGGGCAGGGGGTTACAATGAGCAGTTCTTC.